Below, 20 T cell receptor beta chains from the same sample are listed, as sequenced in a study of PD-L1 blockade in urothelial cancer. Profiling relied on immunoSEQ multiplex PCR, and the TCRdb table lists in-frame clones only, not all of them. The table has over 45,000 clones, 70% to 90% seen once. The sequencing here drew on PBMCs, taken around atezolizumab (anti-PD-L1) treatment. The receptors here all came from a man in his fifties or sixties with urothelial cancer.

The gene calls are TRBV27 and TRBJ2-5, with D perhaps matching TRBD2 (6 bases). Trimming pared 6 bases from V and 5 bases from J, leaving 19 bases between. This CDR3 comprises 15 residues. Germline-derived CDR1 and CDR2 are MNHEY and SMNVEV (reference sequence). CDR3 DNA: TGTGCCAGCAGGGGACTGTCGGACTTGTGGGAGACCCAGTACTTC. It is translated as CASRGLSDLWETQYF.

This chain uses TRBV6-5 with TRBJ1-6; perhaps TRBD1 as D (5 bases). In germline, CDR1 is MNHEY, CDR2 SVGAGI. V was shortened by 0 bases and J by 8 bases, with 14 bases between the two germline ends. This CDR3 comprises 16 residues. The CDR3 nucleotides read TGTGCCAGCAGTTACTCGAATAGGGGAGGAGATTCACCCCTCCACTTT. Translating gives CASSYSNRGGDSPLHF.

The J gene is TRBJ1-5, the V gene TRBV6-1; D might be TRBD1 (6 bases). This CDR3 region has 14 residues. V lost 6 bases and J 0 bases, leaving 9 bases between the germline ends. Per the germline V gene, CDR1 is MNHNS and CDR2 is SASEGT. The CDR3 loop reads CASRVGASNQPQHF. The DNA for the CDR3 is TGTGCCAGCAGAGTGGGGGCTAGCAATCAGCCCCAGCATTTT.

J is TRBJ2-3 and V is TRBV11-1; 8 bases agree with TRBD1. This CDR3 has 15 residues. The trim removed 4 bases at V and 2 bases at J, leaving 5 bases unmatched. CDR1 and CDR2 (germline): SGHAT, FQDESV (reference sequence). The CDR3 sequence: CASSSRQGNTDTQYF. The CDR3 DNA reads as TGTGCCAGCAGCTCCCGACAGGGGAACACAGATACGCAGTATTTT.

The chain employs TRBV4-1 and TRBJ1-6; unclear D gene. The germline V gene has CDR1 MGHRA and CDR2 YSYEKL. The CDR3 sequence is 16 residues long. V lost 0 bases and J 2 bases, leaving 8 bases between the germline ends. CDR3 protein: CASSQDVEAYNSPLHF. The CDR3 nucleotides are TGCGCCAGCAGCCAAGATGTAGAAGCCTATAATTCACCCCTCCACTTT.

V and J are TRBV14 and TRBJ1-1; maybe TRBD1 (6 bases). This CDR3 contains 16 residues. V was cut by 6 bases and J by 0 bases, with 17 bases left in between. Germline V CDR1 and CDR2: SGHDN, FVKESK. DNA of the CDR3: TGTGCCAGCAGAGACCAGGGACACGGTATGAACACTGAAGCTTTCTTT. As protein: CASRDQGHGMNTEAFF.

The chain has TRBV18 and TRBJ2-3; D perhaps matches TRBD1 (5 bases). With 0 bases removed from V and 7 bases from J, the gap between germline ends came to 11 bases. The CDR3 sequence is 14 residues long. Germline V gives CDR1 KGHSH, CDR2 LQKENI. The CDR3: CASSPPTDAHTQYF. The DNA of the CDR3 is TGTGCCAGCTCACCACCGACAGACGCACATACGCAGTATTTT.

The chain joins TRBV6-5 to TRBJ1-6; D might be TRBD1 (6 bases). CDR1 is MNHEY and CDR2 is SVGAGI in the germline V gene. The ends were cut back, 2 bases at V and 10 bases at J, with 12 bases in the middle. CDR3 size: 14 residues. The CDR3 loop reads CASSYGQLGSPLHF. The CDR3, as DNA: TGTGCCAGCAGTTACGGACAGCTCGGGTCACCCCTCCACTTT.

The rearrangement uses TRBV10-3 and TRBJ2-7; no clear D. This CDR3 contains 12 residues. Germline V CDR1 and CDR2: ENHRY, SYGVKD. The V end was cut by 2 bases, the J end by 3 bases, with 5 bases between. For the CDR3, the DNA is TGTGCCATCAGTGAGGGCCTCTACGAGCAGTACTTC. As protein: CAISEGLYEQYF.

The sample holds one count of this clone. CDR3 nucleotides: TGTGCCAGCAGCCTCGAACAGGGGATAACCGGGGAGCTGTTTTTT. Amino acids: CASSLEQGITGELFF. The chain combines TRBV5-8 with TRBJ2-2; 7 nucleotides align to TRBD1. The germline gives CDR1 SGHTS, CDR2 YDEGEE. Trimming at V came to 4 bases and at J to 5 bases, leaving 8 bases not matched to a gene. The length of the CDR3 is 15 residues.

The chain has TRBV19 and TRBJ1-5; TRBD1 matches at 10 bases. The CDR3 is 14 amino acids. J gave up 6 bases and V 5 bases, and 4 bases lay outside the gene matches. CDR1 is LNHDA and CDR2 is SQIVND in the germline V gene (reference sequence). CDR3 amino acids: CASSGTGEAQPQHF. DNA for the CDR3: TGTGCCAGTAGTGGGACAGGGGAGGCTCAGCCCCAGCATTTT.

The CDR3 region has the DNA TGTGCCTGGAGTGGAGGGATTGATGAAAAACTGTTTTTT. It codes for CAWSGGIDEKLFF. The V gene is TRBV30, the J gene TRBJ1-4; no clear D. Germline lookup yields CDR1 GTSNPN and CDR2 SVGIG (reference sequence). V lost 1 base and J 6 bases, leaving 9 bases between the germline ends. This CDR3 is 13 amino acids long. The whole variable domain, filled in from reference TRBV30 and TRBJ1-4, reads SQTIHQWPATLVQPVGSPLSLECTVEGTSNPNLYWYRQAAGRGLQLLFYSVGIGQISSEVPQNLSASRPQDRQFILSSKKLLLSDSGFYLCAWSGGIDEKLFFGSGTQLSVL.

The chain recombines TRBV6-1 with TRBJ2-1; D is possibly TRBD2 (6 bases). The CDR3 consists of 12 residues. The V end was cut by 4 bases, the J end by 9 bases, with 10 bases between. Per germline, CDR1 MNHNS and CDR2 SASEGT. The CDR3 region is CASSVMEGEQFF. In DNA, the CDR3 is TGTGCCAGCAGTGTCATGGAGGGTGAGCAGTTCTTC.

Only one count was recorded for this clone. The rearrangement joins TRBV29-1 to TRBJ2-7, with D possibly matching TRBD1 (7 bases). The CDR3 extends over 12 amino acids. Per the germline V gene, CDR1 is SQVTM and CDR2 is ANQGSEA. Trimming took 8 bases from V and 3 from J, leaving 14 bases between them. In DNA, the CDR3 is TGCAGCCTAAAGCAGGGGGGCTACGAGCAGTACTTC. Its protein product is CSLKQGGYEQYF.

The chain uses TRBV12-5 and TRBJ2-4, with 7 bases matching TRBD1. From germline, CDR1 is LGHNT and CDR2 FRNRAP. This CDR3 spans 14 amino acids. V dropped 5 bases and J dropped 6; count of bases not matched to a gene: 7. CDR3: CASGTGQVGNIQYF. In nucleotides, the CDR3 is TGTGCTAGTGGTACCGGACAGGTCGGAAACATTCAGTACTTC.

The gene calls are TRBV19 and TRBJ1-4, with D perhaps TRBD1 (6 bases). There are 15 residues in the CDR3. The ends were cut back, 5 bases at V and 7 bases at J, with 17 bases in the middle. Germline V CDR1 and CDR2: LNHDA, SQIVND (reference sequence). CDR3: CASSPDRTESEKLFF. The CDR3 bases are TGTGCCAGTAGTCCAGACAGGACGGAGTCTGAAAAACTGTTTTTT.

The chain employs TRBV6-1 and TRBJ1-5; possibly TRBD1 for D (6 bases). CDR1 MNHNS and CDR2 SASEGT come from the germline V gene. The CDR3 is made up of 15 amino acids. Trimming left V 4 bases short and J 1 base short, with 11 bases between. The CDR3 DNA reads TGTGCCAGCAGTGCAAACAGGGCAAGCAATCAGCCCCAGCATTTT. This codes for CASSANRASNQPQHF.

The chain combines TRBV11-2 with TRBJ1-1; D possibly corresponds to TRBD1 (5 bases). This CDR3 has 14 amino acids. The ends were cut back, 0 bases at V and 1 base at J, with 6 bases in the middle. Germline V CDR1 and CDR2: SGHAT, FQNNGV. The CDR3 reads CASSLDGANTEAFF. CDR3 DNA sequence: TGTGCCAGCAGCTTAGATGGGGCGAACACTGAAGCTTTCTTT.

The rearrangement uses TRBV9 and TRBJ2-3; TRBD1 agrees at 8 bases. The CDR3 sequence is 17 residues long. J was trimmed by 4 bases and V by 0 bases; bases with no gene match: 10. Germline V gene lookup returns CDR1 SGDLS and CDR2 YYNGEE. The chain's CDR3 is CASSVGGQGAFADTQYF. The CDR3 DNA is TGTGCCAGCAGCGTAGGGGGTCAGGGGGCTTTTGCAGATACGCAGTATTTT.

V and J are TRBV9 and TRBJ2-3; weak D call: TRBD1 (5 bases). V was shortened by 3 bases and J by 0 bases, with 14 bases between the two germline ends. This CDR3 is built from 16 residues. CDR1 and CDR2 (germline): SGDLS, YYNGEE. The CDR3 loop reads CASSADRRGSTDTQYF. The CDR3 DNA reads as TGTGCCAGCAGCGCCGACAGACGAGGAAGCACAGATACGCAGTATTTT.